This T cell receptor (beta chain) was captured by sequencing in a study of post-analysis software for immune sequencing data. Background on the study: Multiple sclerosis in the patients followed relapsing-remitting, secondary progressive and progressive-relapsing courses. The study, taken as a whole, reports: Strong co-clustering by F measure was seen for same-batch samples. Patients used five TRBV segments, including TRBV5-6, TRBV5-1 and TRBV20-1, more often than controls. Normalized Chao1 diversity in multiple sclerosis patients fell significantly below that of controls.

The CDR3 has 15 amino acids. Germline assignment: CDR1 SNHLY and CDR2 FYNNEI. This clonotype was detected a few times. Its antigen is unknown. Researchers reported that TCR beta cDNA libraries carried unique molecular identifiers. About 500,000 cDNA molecules were obtained per 1 to 10 million input T cells. TCRdb re-called the PCR reads through MiXCR, storing one row per CDR3 protein. The sample lists about 800,000 distinct CDR3 sequences, about 27% occurring once. This sequence originates from a girl aged 5 to 17 with multiple sclerosis. The chain carries TRBV2 and TRBJ2-5; TRBD2 matches 11 bases. The DNA end favors TRBJ2-7, so the J call may be wrong. The sequenced material came from blood. The CDR3 sequence is CASSEGLAEAYEQYF. In DNA form, the CDR3 reads TGTGCCAGCAGTGAGGGACTAGCGGAGGCCTACGAGCAGTACTTC.